This is a list of T cell receptor beta chains from one sample in a study of T-cell reconstitution after alpha-beta-depleted transplantation in children. TCRdb analysed the PCR reads with MiXCR anew, one entry per CDR3 protein. This sample carries fewer than 700,000 distinct CDR3 sequences, 10% to 15% of them seen once, and the ten largest clones take around 2%. The material was PBMCs, mostly from graft donor cells, obtained 360 days after TCRalphabeta/CD19-depleted stem cell transplant. The receptors here all came from a male patient between 10 and 17 years old who had a stem cell transplant for acute myeloid leukemia, so the T cells may come from the graft donor. Both conserved end residues are part of each CDR3. The D gene is left open where the match is weak. Only part of the rows carry a size: once, few, many, or a class if the clone is expanded.

size: few; V: TRBV20-1; D: NA; J: TRBJ2-1; CDR3: CSHEPGVRGFDGNEQFF; DNA: TGCAGCCATGAACCAGGGGTTAGGGGGTTCGACGGCAATGAGCAGTTCTTC
size: NA; V: TRBV29-1; D: NA; J: TRBJ1-2; CDR3: CSVVKDGYTF; DNA: TGCAGCGTTGTGAAGGATGGCTACACCTTC
size: NA; V: TRBV12-3/TRBV12-4; D: TRBD2; J: TRBJ2-2; CDR3: CASIKGGTSGSTGELFF; DNA: TGTGCCAGCATCAAAGGAGGAACTAGCGGTAGCACCGGGGAGCTGTTTTTT
size: many; V: TRBV20-1; D: NA; J: TRBJ2-5; CDR3: CSARDIGSGETQYF; DNA: TGCAGTGCTAGAGATATCGGGTCGGGGGAGACCCAGTACTTC
size: NA; V: TRBV20-1; D: TRBD1; J: TRBJ1-5; CDR3: CSARGQVDNQPQHF; DNA: TGCAGTGCTAGGGGACAGGTTGACAATCAGCCCCAGCATTTT
size: NA; V: TRBV6-5; D: NA; J: TRBJ2-1; CDR3: CASSYTLSSHNEQFF; DNA: TGTGCCAGCAGTTATACTCTCAGCTCCCACAATGAGCAGTTCTTC
size: few; V: TRBV18; D: NA; J: TRBJ2-7; CDR3: CASSPAINGGAEWIF; DNA: TGTGCCAGCTCGCCGGCTATTAACGGGGGCGCGGAATGGATCTTC
size: NA; V: TRBV10-3; D: TRBD1; J: TRBJ2-7; CDR3: CAISVESTGNYEQYF; DNA: TGTGCCATCAGTGTGGAGTCGACAGGGAACTACGAGCAGTACTTC
size: many; V: TRBV24-1; D: TRBD1; J: TRBJ1-5; CDR3: CATSDTRTGLGNQPQHF; DNA: TGTGCCACCAGTGATACCCGGACAGGACTGGGGAATCAGCCCCAGCATTTT
size: NA; V: TRBV4-3; D: NA; J: TRBJ2-7; CDR3: CASSRGVGRTYEQYF; DNA: TGCGCCAGCAGCCGTGGGGTGGGCAGAACCTACGAGCAGTACTTC
size: many; V: TRBV7-8; D: TRBD2; J: TRBJ2-1; CDR3: CASSSKFFPTSGRGGWNEQFF; DNA: TGTGCCAGCAGCTCCAAGTTCTTCCCGACTAGCGGGAGGGGGGGGTGGAATGAGCAGTTCTTC
size: few; V: TRBV20-1; D: NA; J: TRBJ2-1; CDR3: CSARERANPPVKQFF; DNA: TGCAGTGCTAGAGAGCGGGCAAACCCCCCGGTAAAGCAGTTCTTC
size: many; V: TRBV7-9; D: NA; J: TRBJ2-7; CDR3: CASSTQGYEQYF; DNA: TGTGCCAGCAGCACCCAGGGCTACGAGCAGTACTTC
size: few; V: TRBV29-1; D: NA; J: TRBJ2-7; CDR3: CSVRPGGPDEQYF; DNA: TGCAGCGTTCGACCGGGCGGTCCGGACGAGCAGTACTTC
size: NA; V: TRBV6-5; D: TRBD1; J: TRBJ1-1; CDR3: CASSYWGQDYEAFF; DNA: TGTGCCAGCAGTTACTGGGGACAGGACTATGAAGCTTTCTTT
size: many; V: TRBV5-1; D: TRBD2; J: TRBJ2-1; CDR3: CASSPPSGSSYNEQFF; DNA: TGCGCCAGCAGCCCCCCTAGCGGGAGCTCCTACAATGAGCAGTTCTTC
size: many; V: TRBV20-1; D: NA; J: TRBJ2-7; CDR3: CSAAGPIYEQYF; DNA: TGCAGTGCCGCGGGGCCGATTTACGAGCAGTACTTC
size: many; V: TRBV20-1; D: NA; J: TRBJ2-7; CDR3: CSAVSSTGVTYEQYF; DNA: TGCAGTGCGGTTTCCAGCACCGGGGTTACCTACGAGCAGTACTTC
size: NA; V: TRBV7-3; D: TRBD1; J: TRBJ1-1; CDR3: CASSLSKGQENGNTEAFF; DNA: TGTGCCAGCAGCTTGAGCAAAGGACAGGAAAATGGGAACACTGAAGCTTTCTTT
size: NA; V: TRBV20-1; D: NA; J: TRBJ1-6; CDR3: CSARDDPIYNSPLHF; DNA: TGCAGTGCTAGAGATGACCCCATCTATAATTCACCCCTCCACTTT
size: NA; V: TRBV14; D: NA; J: TRBJ2-7; CDR3: CASSQVWRANEQYF; DNA: TGTGCCAGCAGCCAAGTCTGGCGAGCGAACGAGCAGTACTTC
size: few; V: TRBV2; D: TRBD2; J: TRBJ2-3; CDR3: CASSEMRTSGSTDTQYF; DNA: TGTGCCAGCAGTGAAATGCGTACTAGCGGGAGCACAGATACGCAGTATTTT
size: many; V: TRBV12-3/TRBV12-4; D: NA; J: TRBJ1-2; CDR3: CAQGTPNYGYTF; DNA: TGTGCCCAGGGGACACCTAACTATGGCTACACCTTC
size: NA; V: TRBV28; D: NA; J: TRBJ1-5; CDR3: CASSSIQEGPRNQPQHF; DNA: TGTGCCAGCAGTTCCATACAAGAGGGACCTAGGAATCAGCCCCAGCATTTT
size: NA; V: TRBV28; D: NA; J: TRBJ1-6; CDR3: CASSPPGLHNSPLHF; DNA: TGTGCCAGCAGTCCCCCGGGCCTCCATAATTCACCCCTCCACTTT
size: few; V: TRBV28; D: TRBD1; J: TRBJ2-3; CDR3: CASSLSQGATDTQYF; DNA: TGTGCCAGCAGCCTTTCACAGGGGGCAACAGATACGCAGTATTTT
size: many; V: TRBV6-6; D: NA; J: TRBJ2-3; CDR3: CASTENPISTDTQYF; DNA: TGTGCCAGCACCGAAAACCCCATTAGCACAGATACGCAGTATTTT
size: many; V: TRBV6-2/TRBV6-3; D: NA; J: TRBJ2-7; CDR3: CASSPPDRTYEQYF; DNA: TGTGCCAGCAGCCCCCCCGACAGAACCTACGAGCAGTACTTC
size: many; V: TRBV29-1; D: NA; J: TRBJ2-3; CDR3: CSVSRGTDTQYF; DNA: TGCAGCGTCAGCCGGGGCACAGATACGCAGTATTTT
size: NA; V: TRBV20-1; D: TRBD2; J: TRBJ2-1; CDR3: CSAVGTSGYNEQFF; DNA: TGCAGTGCCGTCGGGACTAGCGGCTACAATGAGCAGTTCTTC
size: NA; V: TRBV18; D: NA; J: TRBJ2-2; CDR3: CASSPPLSGLNTGELFF; DNA: TGTGCCAGCTCACCACCGCTTAGCGGATTGAACACCGGGGAGCTGTTTTTT
size: NA; V: TRBV4-1; D: NA; J: TRBJ2-7; CDR3: CASSPTGTQPYEQYF; DNA: TGCGCCAGCAGCCCGACAGGAACCCAGCCCTACGAGCAGTACTTC
size: few; V: TRBV27; D: TRBD1; J: TRBJ1-5; CDR3: CASSGGTGFYSNQPQHF; DNA: TGTGCCAGCAGTGGCGGGACAGGCTTCTATAGCAATCAGCCCCAGCATTTT
size: NA; V: TRBV18; D: NA; J: TRBJ2-5; CDR3: CASSPPTGDWETQYF; DNA: TGTGCCAGCTCACCACCGACGGGAGATTGGGAGACCCAGTACTTC
size: few; V: TRBV12-3/TRBV12-4; D: NA; J: TRBJ2-7; CDR3: CASSSSRDRANTYEQYF; DNA: TGTGCCAGCAGTTCCTCCAGAGACAGAGCAAACACCTACGAGCAGTACTTC
size: NA; V: TRBV27; D: TRBD2; J: TRBJ2-3; CDR3: CASSLFAGGVDTQYF; DNA: TGTGCCAGCAGTTTATTTGCGGGAGGGGTAGATACGCAGTATTTT
size: few; V: TRBV20-1; D: NA; J: TRBJ2-1; CDR3: CSAPGLRISEQFF; DNA: TGCAGTGCGCCGGGACTCCGGATTAGTGAGCAGTTCTTC
size: NA; V: TRBV6-2/TRBV6-3; D: NA; J: TRBJ2-1; CDR3: CASSYRAPNEQFF; DNA: TGTGCCAGCAGTTACCGAGCCCCCAATGAGCAGTTCTTC
size: NA; V: TRBV9; D: TRBD2; J: TRBJ2-5; CDR3: CASSVAPERLAQETQYF; DNA: TGTGCCAGCAGCGTAGCCCCCGAAAGACTAGCCCAAGAGACCCAGTACTTC
size: few; V: TRBV6-5; D: NA; J: TRBJ2-1; CDR3: CASSYSPSTYNEQFF; DNA: TGTGCCAGCAGTTACAGCCCCTCGACTTACAATGAGCAGTTCTTC
size: NA; V: TRBV12-3/TRBV12-4; D: NA; J: TRBJ1-5; CDR3: CASSRAGQNSNQPQHF; DNA: TGTGCCAGCAGTCGTGCCGGGCAAAATAGCAATCAGCCCCAGCATTTT
size: NA; V: TRBV14; D: TRBD2; J: TRBJ2-1; CDR3: CASSQESKSGRAGEQFF; DNA: TGTGCCAGCAGCCAAGAAAGTAAAAGCGGGAGGGCCGGTGAGCAGTTCTTC
size: NA; V: TRBV12-3/TRBV12-4; D: TRBD1; J: TRBJ2-7; CDR3: CASSLYGQGFYEQYF; DNA: TGTGCCAGCAGTCTATACGGACAGGGTTTCTACGAGCAGTACTTC
size: NA; V: TRBV4-3; D: NA; J: TRBJ2-7; CDR3: CASSQESRGTYEQYF; DNA: TGCGCCAGCAGCCAAGAGAGTAGGGGGACCTACGAGCAGTACTTC
size: many; V: TRBV27; D: NA; J: TRBJ2-4; CDR3: CASSFYGIQYF; DNA: TGTGCCAGCAGTTTTTACGGCATTCAGTACTTC
size: NA; V: TRBV7-8; D: NA; J: TRBJ1-2; CDR3: CASSLTAFGYGYTF; DNA: TGTGCCAGCAGCTTAACAGCCTTTGGCTATGGCTACACCTTC
size: few; V: TRBV7-2; D: TRBD2; J: TRBJ2-3; CDR3: CASSPRTSLNTDTQYF; DNA: TGTGCCAGCAGCCCCCGGACTAGCCTAAACACAGATACGCAGTATTTT
size: few; V: TRBV12-3/TRBV12-4; D: NA; J: TRBJ2-2; CDR3: CASSFPRLVGTGELFF; DNA: TGTGCCAGCAGTTTTCCCCGGTTAGTCGGCACCGGGGAGCTGTTTTTT
size: few; V: TRBV6-2/TRBV6-3; D: TRBD1; J: TRBJ2-7; CDR3: CASSYGTGNSLAEQYF; DNA: TGTGCCAGCAGTTACGGGACAGGGAACTCCCTCGCCGAGCAGTACTTC
size: NA; V: TRBV6-9; D: TRBD2; J: TRBJ2-7; CDR3: CGASYSGLAGGPDEQYF; DNA: TGTGGGGCCAGTTATTCGGGACTAGCGGGAGGGCCGGACGAGCAGTACTTC
size: once; V: TRBV7-2; D: NA; J: TRBJ2-5; CDR3: CASSEPPRAPYF; DNA: TGTGCCAGCAGCGAGCCCCCTCGGGCCCCGTACTTC
size: few; V: TRBV25-1; D: NA; J: TRBJ1-2; CDR3: CASQRSPYGYTF; DNA: TGTGCCAGCCAGAGATCCCCCTATGGCTACACCTTC
size: many; V: TRBV10-3; D: TRBD1; J: TRBJ2-7; CDR3: CAISEPGQGIIYEQYF; DNA: TGTGCCATCAGTGAGCCGGGACAGGGGATAATTTACGAGCAGTACTTC
size: few; V: TRBV4-3; D: TRBD2; J: TRBJ2-2; CDR3: CASSQDRGSWELFF; DNA: TGCGCCAGCAGCCAAGATCGCGGGAGCTGGGAGCTGTTTTTT